Reported below is one T cell receptor (beta chain). 5' RACE that incorporated UMI labels was used to prepare the TRB cDNA libraries. From the 5' RACE reads, TCRdb lists one entry per CDR3 protein and no DNA. Its listing shows about 39,000 distinct CDR3 sequences. Germline-derived CDR1 and CDR2 are SEHNR and FQNEAQ (reference sequence). This CDR3 comprises 14 residues. The sorter processed each CD8+ T cell subset in triplicate at roughly 280,000 cells apiece. This entry is derived from a study of CXCR3-negative and CXCR3-positive naive CD8 T cells. The clonotype was recovered from a human donor in good health. Some clones in this sample may be carry-over from other donors' samples. V is TRBV7-9 and J is TRBJ2-5; no DNA is available, so the TRBD1 call from TCRdb remains unchecked. Sequences were obtained from naive CXCR3- CD8+ T cells from blood. Subset in this sample: CD45RO-CCR7+CD27+CD95- naive CD8+ T cells lacking CXCR3 (TNR3-). The CDR3 protein is CASSSQGFAETQYF. Using reference TRBV7-9 and TRBJ2-5 for the parts outside the CDR3, the full variable domain is DTGVSQNPRHKITKRGQNVTFRCDPISEHNRLYWYRQTLGQGPEFLTYFQNEAQLEKSRLLSDRFSAERPKGSFSTLEIQRTEQGDSAMYLCASSSQGFAETQYFGPGTRLLVL.